One and the same sample provided the 10 T cell receptor beta chains below, sequenced in a study of neoadjuvant nivolumab and ipilimumab in lung cancer. Only in-frame clones appear in the TCRdb table, and some are missing; sequencing was by immunoSEQ multiplex PCR. The data contain 3,500 to 5,000 clones, roughly 83% of them singletons. Source: peripheral blood, taken after neoadjuvant nivolumab, alone or with ipilimumab, at or shortly before surgery. These receptors were obtained from an adult with non-small cell lung cancer.

The chain uses TRBV6-1 and TRBJ2-2, with 8 bases fitting TRBD1. J lost 4 bases, V lost 7 bases, and 8 bases had no gene match. CDR3 length equals 15 residues. Germline V lookup: CDR1 MNHNS, CDR2 SASEGT. The CDR3, as DNA: TGTGCCAGCACCCCGGACAGGGCCGCCACCGGGGAGCTGTTTTTT. The encoded protein is CASTPDRAATGELFF.

This clone showed up just a few times. The V call is TRBV10-3, the J call TRBJ2-7; TRBD1 agrees at 9 bases. The CDR3 has 13 amino acids. V was clipped by 7 bases and J by 6 bases; unmatched bases: 7. Germline loops: CDR1 ENHRY, CDR2 SYGVKD. Here the CDR3 reads CAITGGQGFEQYF. The DNA of the CDR3 is TGTGCCATCACTGGGGGACAGGGTTTCGAGCAGTACTTC.

V gene TRBV15 combines with J gene TRBJ1-2, with 7 bases identical to TRBD1. The germline V gene has CDR1 LNHNV and CDR2 YYDKDF (reference sequence). The junction had 4 bases not matched to a gene; V was cut back by 1 base and J by 5 bases. The CDR3 extends over 14 amino acids. DNA for the CDR3: TGTGCCACCAGCAGAGGACAGGGACAATATGGCTACACCTTC. This codes for CATSRGQGQYGYTF.

The rearrangement joins TRBV27 to TRBJ2-3; D is unclear. V dropped 4 bases and J dropped 5 bases, with 7 bases sitting between them. Germline V CDR1 and CDR2: MNHEY, SMNVEV (reference sequence). This CDR3 region has 12 residues. The CDR3 spells CASSYHRDTQYF. The CDR3 nucleotides are TGTGCCAGCAGTTACCACAGAGATACGCAGTATTTT.

This chain connects TRBV2 to TRBJ2-2; D unresolved. The CDR3 extends over 14 amino acids. V lost 6 bases, J lost 4 bases, and 12 bases lay in between. From germline, CDR1 is SNHLY and CDR2 FYNNEI. The CDR3 DNA follows: TGTGCCAGCAGGTTCGGAGTTGGCACCGGGGAGCTGTTTTTT. It yields the protein CASRFGVGTGELFF.

The chain uses TRBV6-6 and TRBJ2-1; TRBD2 might be the D (5 bases). V was pared by 6 bases and J by 0 bases, with 12 bases between. The CDR3 contains 15 residues. Looked up from germline, CDR1 is MNHNY and CDR2 is SVGAGI (reference sequence). In nucleotides, the CDR3 is TGTGCCAGCAGCCCGGACTCTTACTCCTACAATGAGCAGTTCTTC. It encodes CASSPDSYSYNEQFF.

The chain combines TRBV6-5 with TRBJ1-1, with D uncertain. Germline assignment: CDR1 MNHEY and CDR2 SVGAGI. V was pared by 5 bases and J by 0 bases, with 7 bases between. The CDR3 is made up of 13 amino acids. The DNA for the CDR3 is TGTGCCAGCAGTATTACAGTGAACACTGAAGCTTTCTTT. Translation gives CASSITVNTEAFF.

This clone was detected only once. The chain uses TRBV5-1 and TRBJ1-1, with a possible D match to TRBD1 (5 bases). Trimming took off 6 bases at V and 6 bases at J, with 30 bases between the two ends. This CDR3 comprises 18 residues. Germline V gene sequence: CDR1 SGHRS, CDR2 YFSETQ. Written as DNA, the CDR3 is TGCGCCAGCACACCAAGTTTCTGGGACGCCCAAAACCAGGCTGAAGCTTTCTTT. It encodes CASTPSFWDAQNQAEAFF.

As concerns this clone: Within the sample, other DNA sequences also encode this same CDR3. The chain couples TRBV5-1 to TRBJ2-5; D gene ambiguous. CDR1 is SGHRS and CDR2 is YFSETQ in the germline V gene. The CDR3 runs 14 residues. Trimming cost V 0 bases and J 1 base, with 7 bases left between them. As DNA, the CDR3 is TGCGCCAGCAGCTTGGTACAGCCCCAAGAGACCCAGTACTTC. This translates into CASSLVQPQETQYF. The full variable domain, its missing parts supplied by reference TRBV5-1 and TRBJ2-5, is KAGVTQTPRYLIKTRGQQVTLSCSPISGHRSVSWYQQTPGQGLQFLFEYFSETQRNKGNFPGRFSGRQFSNSRSEMNVSTLELGDSALYLCASSLVQPQETQYFGPGTRLLVL.

This clone turned up a few times. The chain carries TRBV30 and TRBJ2-7; 9 positions agree with TRBD2. Germline assignment: CDR1 GTSNPN and CDR2 SVGIG (reference sequence). The length of the CDR3 is 13 residues. V was clipped by 6 bases and J by 7 bases; unmatched bases: 10. CDR3 sequence (DNA): TGTGCCTGTAGCGGGAGCGTTTTGGGGGAGCAGTACTTC. It codes for CACSGSVLGEQYF.